The entry below describes one TCR beta chain. The antigen remains unidentified. The data were taken from a study of cytotoxic CD8 clonotypes in ibrutinib-treated CLL. Study-level information: Of a cohort that held about a dozen relapsed/refractory and around 14 treatment-naive patients, roughly 18 were IGHV unmutated. Samples had a mean of roughly 230,000 productive templates and roughly 90,000 productive rearrangements. Study-wide points: At baseline, clonality was higher than in age-matched healthy donors and correlated with CD8+ counts.

The CDR3 runs to 18 residues. J lost 3 bases, V lost 3 bases, and 14 bases had no gene match. Germline V gene data show CDR1 as SGHRS and CDR2 as YFSETQ. Targeted sequencing depth ranged from 1 in 200,000 to 1 in 1 million T cells. Clones were read by immunoSEQ multiplex PCR, and TCRdb kept only the in-frame ones, dropping some. The sample contains some 300,000 clones, about 80% of which appear only once. The chain uses TRBV5-1 and TRBJ2-2, with 7 bases fitting TRBD2. The source material was PBMCs, sampled before ibrutinib treatment. The origin of this receptor is a human donor with chronic lymphocytic leukemia. The chain's CDR3 is CASSWTPLAGADTGELFF. The DNA of the CDR3 is TGCGCCAGCAGCTGGACTCCCTTGGCGGGAGCGGACACCGGGGAGCTGTTTTTT. Based on the CDR3 plus reference TRBV5-1 and TRBJ2-2, the full variable domain is KAGVTQTPRYLIKTRGQQVTLSCSPISGHRSVSWYQQTPGQGLQFLFEYFSETQRNKGNFPGRFSGRQFSNSRSEMNVSTLELGDSALYLCASSWTPLAGADTGELFFGEGSRLTVL.